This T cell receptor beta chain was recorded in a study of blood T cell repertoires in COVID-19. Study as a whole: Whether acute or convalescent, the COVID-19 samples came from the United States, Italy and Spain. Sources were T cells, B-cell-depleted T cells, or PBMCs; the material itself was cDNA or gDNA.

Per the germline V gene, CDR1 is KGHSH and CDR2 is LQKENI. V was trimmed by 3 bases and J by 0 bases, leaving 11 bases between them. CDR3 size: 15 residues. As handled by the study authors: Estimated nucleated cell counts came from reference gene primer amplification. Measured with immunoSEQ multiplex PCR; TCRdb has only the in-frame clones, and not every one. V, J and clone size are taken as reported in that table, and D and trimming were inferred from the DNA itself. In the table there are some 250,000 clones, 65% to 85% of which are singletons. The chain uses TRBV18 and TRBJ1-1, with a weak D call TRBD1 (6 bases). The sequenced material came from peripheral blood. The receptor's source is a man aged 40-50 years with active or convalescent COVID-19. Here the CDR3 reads CASSPDRRMNTEAFF. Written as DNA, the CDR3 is TGTGCCAGCTCACCCGACAGGCGGATGAACACTGAAGCTTTCTTT.